The 23 T cell receptor beta chains presented below share a single source sample, sequenced in a study of CD8+ T cells in alopecia areata. After isolation, RNA underwent reverse transcription to generate cDNA as the sequencing template. Assay used: immunoSEQ multiplex PCR; TCRdb lists only in-frame clones, some missing. The sample consists of 150,000 to 250,000 clones, 60% of them appearing once. The treatment was: oral pan-JAK inhibitor, 5-10 mg twice daily. Sequenced material: CD4+ T cells sorted from blood, taken at week 4, from a patient treated with tofacitinib. The receptors come from a human donor with alopecia areata.

As regards this clone: The sample has other DNA sequences that encode this CDR3 too. The chain has TRBV7-2 and TRBJ2-3; D uncertain. Looked up from germline, CDR1 is SGHTA and CDR2 is FQGNSA. V dropped 3 bases and J dropped 5 bases, with 3 bases sitting between them. The CDR3 sequence is 11 residues long. Here the CDR3 DNA reads TGTGCCAGCAGCTTTCGAGATACGCAGTATTTT. This codes for CASSFRDTQYF.

J is TRBJ2-6 and V is TRBV15; a possible D gene is TRBD1 (5 bases). Germline V lookup: CDR1 LNHNV, CDR2 YYDKDF (reference sequence). CDR3 length: 15 residues. V lost 1 base, J lost 1 base, and 5 bases lay in between. CDR3 protein: CATSRAGSGANVLTF. CDR3 DNA sequence: TGTGCCACCAGCAGAGCAGGGTCTGGGGCCAACGTCCTGACTTTC.

V is TRBV30 and J is TRBJ2-3; D unresolved. This CDR3 comprises 12 residues. The V end was cut by 2 bases, the J end by 6 bases, with 9 bases between. In germline, CDR1 is GTSNPN, CDR2 SVGIG (reference sequence). This chain's CDR3 is CAWSILGDTQYF. Here the CDR3 DNA reads TGTGCCTGGAGTATACTCGGGGATACGCAGTATTTT. Full variable domain (missing parts from reference TRBV30 and TRBJ2-3): SQTIHQWPATLVQPVGSPLSLECTVEGTSNPNLYWYRQAAGRGLQLLFYSVGIGQISSEVPQNLSASRPQDRQFILSSKKLLLSDSGFYLCAWSILGDTQYFGPGTRLTVL.

The genes are TRBV9 and TRBJ2-7, with a weak D call TRBD1 (6 bases). Trimming pared 4 bases from V and 4 bases from J, leaving 18 bases between. This CDR3 has 15 amino acids. Germline V gene data show CDR1 as SGDLS and CDR2 as YYNGEE. CDR3 DNA: TGTGCCAGCAGCCCTGCGAGGCGCCAGGGGTACGAGCAGTACTTC. Amino acid sequence: CASSPARRQGYEQYF.

The chain combines TRBV29-1 with TRBJ1-2, with D possibly being TRBD1 (5 bases). Trimming took 0 bases from V and 2 from J, leaving 13 bases between them. This CDR3 has 15 amino acids. CDR1 and CDR2 from the germline V gene are SQVTM and ANQGSEA. The CDR3 loop is CSVEDLGRRNYGYTF. In DNA form, the CDR3 reads TGCAGCGTTGAAGATCTGGGGCGAAGAAACTATGGCTACACCTTC.

The chain couples TRBV4-1 to TRBJ2-5, with 9 bases fitting TRBD2. The germline CDR1 and CDR2 sequences are MGHRA and YSYEKL. This CDR3 has 17 residues. V was clipped by 0 bases and J by 3 bases; unmatched bases: 8. CDR3 coding DNA: TGCGCCAGCAGCCAAGATACTACAGCGGGGGGAAAAGAGACCCAGTACTTC. It is translated as CASSQDTTAGGKETQYF.

This chain connects TRBV7-2 to TRBJ2-7; D is perhaps TRBD1 (5 bases). Germline CDR1 and CDR2: SGHTA and FQGNSA. The V end was cut by 3 bases, the J end by 3 bases, with 18 bases between. The CDR3 loop spans 16 amino acids. The CDR3: CASSLQPPTDIYEQYF. The CDR3 nucleotides are TGTGCCAGCAGCTTGCAACCCCCGACAGATATCTACGAGCAGTACTTC.

The J gene is TRBJ1-5, the V gene TRBV7-2; D gene ambiguous. V shed 3 bases and J shed 5 bases, with 8 bases lying between them. CDR3 length: 13 amino acids. The germline V gene encodes CDR1 SGHTA and CDR2 FQGNSA. CDR3 DNA: TGTGCCAGCAGCTTGAGAGGAGATCAGCCCCAGCATTTT. Translating gives CASSLRGDQPQHF.

The rearrangement links TRBV5-1 to TRBJ2-1; 10 bases are shared with TRBD2. The CDR3 spans 16 residues. The V and J ends lost 3 bases and 0 bases, in that order; junction bases with no gene match: 3. Germline V gene data show CDR1 as SGHRS and CDR2 as YFSETQ. The CDR3 nucleotides read TGCGCCAGCAGCTCTAGCGGGGGATCCTCCTACAATGAGCAGTTCTTC. Translated: CASSSSGGSSYNEQFF.

The chain employs TRBV2 and TRBJ2-6; D may be TRBD1 (6 bases). Germline assignment: CDR1 SNHLY and CDR2 FYNNEI. The CDR3 contains 16 residues. V lost 7 bases, J lost 0 bases, and 13 bases lay in between. The chain's CDR3 is CASTLDRASGANVLTF. The DNA of the CDR3 is TGTGCCAGCACCTTGGACAGAGCCTCTGGGGCCAACGTCCTGACTTTC.

The rearrangement links TRBV23-1 to TRBJ2-7; possible D gene TRBD1, 6 bases. TRBV23-1 belongs to the ORF category, with a function that is uncertain. V was pared by 4 bases and J by 3 bases, with 16 bases between. This CDR3 region has 15 residues. In nucleotides, the CDR3 is TGCGCCAGCAGTCTCCGGGACATCAGGGACTACGAGCAGTACTTC. This translates into CASSLRDIRDYEQYF.

This sequence joins TRBV28 and TRBJ1-2; D not resolved. Between the trimmed V and J ends, which lost 4 bases and 6 bases, there was a span of 12 bases. This CDR3 region has 13 residues. Germline-derived CDR1 and CDR2 are MDHEN and SYDVKM. This CDR3 is CASSSTNLDGYTF. Here the CDR3 DNA reads TGTGCCAGCAGTTCGACTAACTTGGATGGCTACACCTTC.

Here the CDR3 reads CASSLRQGTTGELFF. The CDR3 DNA sequence: TGCGCCAGCAGCTTGCGACAGGGAACCACCGGGGAGCTGTTTTTT. V usage is TRBV5-1 and J usage is TRBJ2-2; 7 bases are shared with TRBD1. The germline gives CDR1 SGHRS, CDR2 YFSETQ. The CDR3 totals 15 residues. V gave up 1 base and J gave up 4 bases; unmatched junction bases: 4.

The V gene is TRBV7-9, the J gene TRBJ2-7; tentative D call: TRBD1 (6 bases). This CDR3 contains 14 residues. The germline CDR1 and CDR2 sequences are SEHNR and FQNEAQ (reference sequence). V was cut by 6 bases and J by 6 bases, with 18 bases left in between. CDR3: CASRQSSAGAEQYF. For the CDR3, the DNA is TGTGCCAGCAGACAATCGAGCGCAGGGGCCGAGCAGTACTTC.

This clone occurred a few times. The chain couples TRBV5-4 to TRBJ2-5; D call uncertain. CDR3 length: 15 amino acids. Germline-derived CDR1 and CDR2 are SGHNT and YYREEE (reference sequence). V lost 0 bases and J lost 2, with 11 bases in between. In nucleotides, the CDR3 is TGTGCCAGCAGCTTGGGGCTAGGCAGTCAAGAGACCCAGTACTTC. This codes for CASSLGLGSQETQYF.

V gene TRBV11-2 combines with J gene TRBJ2-3; D could derive from TRBD1 or TRBD2 (6 bases each). This CDR3 is built from 14 residues. Per the germline V gene, CDR1 is SGHAT and CDR2 is FQNNGV. V lost 8 bases, J lost 0 bases, and 12 bases lay in between. The CDR3 loop reads CASEGGTSTDTQYF. In DNA form, the CDR3 reads TGTGCCAGCGAGGGGGGAACTAGCACAGATACGCAGTATTTT.

The chain recombines TRBV15 with TRBJ2-2, with D maybe TRBD1 (6 bases). From germline, CDR1 is LNHNV and CDR2 YYDKDF (reference sequence). CDR3 size: 15 residues. Trimming pared 5 bases from V and 0 bases from J, leaving 10 bases between. The CDR3 loop reads CATSSRTANTGELFF. The CDR3 DNA reads TGTGCCACCAGCTCACGGACAGCGAACACCGGGGAGCTGTTTTTT.

This clone appeared a few times. This rearrangement joins TRBV2 to TRBJ1-1; D is ambiguous. The V gene lost 6 bases and the J gene lost 5 bases, with 16 bases spanning the gap. The length of the CDR3 is 14 residues. Germline CDR1 reads SNHLY; CDR2 reads FYNNEI. CDR3 DNA sequence: TGTGCCAGCAGGGCTGTCGGAGGTAGAACTGAAGCTTTCTTT. Translating gives CASRAVGGRTEAFF.

The gene calls are TRBV2 and TRBJ1-2; D possibly corresponds to TRBD1 (6 bases). V lost 7 bases, J lost 8 bases, and 20 bases lay in between. The CDR3 covers 14 residues. Germline V gene data show CDR1 as SNHLY and CDR2 as FYNNEI. Written as DNA, the CDR3 is TGTGCCAGCACCCAACTACAGGGCCAAGGAGGCTACACCTTC. This translates into CASTQLQGQGGYTF.

The chain employs TRBV5-1 and TRBJ2-7; 12 bases map to TRBD1. This CDR3 contains 15 residues. The V gene's germline CDR1 is SGHRS and CDR2 YFSETQ. Losses at the gene ends were 0 bases for V and 5 bases for J; bases not matched to a gene: 3. CDR3 coding DNA: TGCGCCAGCAGCTTGGCCGGGACAGGGGGCAACGAGCAGTACTTC. It codes for CASSLAGTGGNEQYF.

This clone was seen just once. The chain uses TRBV30 and TRBJ1-2, with D possibly TRBD1 on 6 matching bases. The germline V gene encodes CDR1 GTSNPN and CDR2 SVGIG (reference sequence). The ends were cut back, 4 bases at V and 4 bases at J, with 16 bases in the middle. CDR3 length: 14 residues. CDR3 protein: CAWTGQISGYGYTF. CDR3 nucleotide sequence: TGTGCCTGGACTGGACAGATCAGTGGCTATGGCTACACCTTC.

This chain links TRBV5-1 with TRBJ2-6; a possible D gene is TRBD2 (5 bases). V was shortened by 4 bases and J by 0 bases, with 11 bases between the two germline ends. This CDR3 is 16 amino acids long. Germline V gives CDR1 SGHRS, CDR2 YFSETQ. The CDR3 bases are TGCGCCAGCAGCCCCGGACTGAACTCTGGGGCCAACGTCCTGACTTTC. This sequence encodes CASSPGLNSGANVLTF.

The chain has TRBV2 and TRBJ1-1, with D possibly matching TRBD1 (5 bases). The V gene lost 8 bases and the J gene lost 1 base, with 5 bases spanning the gap. This CDR3 spans 11 amino acids. The germline V gene has CDR1 SNHLY and CDR2 FYNNEI. For the CDR3, the DNA is TGTGCCAGCCAGGGGAACACTGAAGCTTTCTTT. Its translation: CASQGNTEAFF.